These 22 T cell receptor beta chains came from one sample sequenced in a study of blood T cell repertoires in COVID-19. This table comes from immunoSEQ multiplex PCR, and its TCRdb copy is limited to in-frame clones, with some not included. The sample includes 250,000 to 350,000 clones, 84% of them seen just once. Sequenced: peripheral blood. Receptors were obtained from a person aged 65 to 85 with COVID-19, enrolled during active disease.

The chain employs TRBV2 and TRBJ2-1; 11 nucleotides align to TRBD2. CDR1 is SNHLY, CDR2 FYNNEI, per germline. Losses at the gene ends were 5 bases for V and 3 bases for J; bases not matched to a gene: 6. The CDR3 extends over 16 amino acids. DNA for the CDR3: TGTGCCAGCAGTCATAGCGGGGGGGCCAGCTACAATGAGCAGTTCTTC. Amino acid sequence: CASSHSGGASYNEQFF.

The chain recombines TRBV28 with TRBJ2-5; D is unclear. CDR3 length: 11 amino acids. In germline, CDR1 is MDHEN, CDR2 SYDVKM. Trimming removed 10 bases at V and 2 bases at J, with 8 bases between. The CDR3 DNA reads as TGTGCCACCAAACTACAAGAGACCCAGTACTTC. This sequence encodes CATKLQETQYF.

V usage is TRBV30 and J usage is TRBJ2-3; D remains unclear. The V gene's germline CDR1 is GTSNPN and CDR2 SVGIG (reference sequence). Trimming removed 1 base at V and 4 bases at J, with 15 bases between. The CDR3 runs 15 residues. The CDR3: CAWSGVSSLADTQYF. The CDR3 nucleotides read TGTGCCTGGAGTGGGGTCAGTTCGCTAGCAGATACGCAGTATTTT.

CDR3 sequence reads: CASSIGRLAEAFF. The CDR3, as DNA: TGTGCCAGTAGTATAGGCAGACTTGCTGAAGCTTTCTTT. The chain combines TRBV19 with TRBJ1-1; D unclear. The CDR3 spans 13 residues. Trimming took 1 base from V and 6 from J, leaving 9 bases between them. Germline loops: CDR1 LNHDA, CDR2 SQIVND (reference sequence).

This clone showed up just once. The chain links TRBV9 to TRBJ1-3, with D maybe TRBD1 (6 bases). V shed 0 bases and J shed 4 bases, with 20 bases lying between them. CDR3 length: 18 amino acids. CDR1 and CDR2 from the germline V gene are SGDLS and YYNGEE. CDR3 residues: CASSVVLHPGRGGNTIYF. In DNA form, the CDR3 reads TGTGCCAGCAGCGTAGTCCTTCATCCTGGGAGGGGGGGAAACACCATATATTTT. The full variable domain, with the rest looked up from reference TRBV9 and TRBJ1-3, is DSGVTQTPKHLITATGQRVTLRCSPRSGDLSVYWYQQSLDQGLQFLIQYYNGEERAKGNILERFSAQQFPDLHSELNLSSLELGDSALYFCASSVVLHPGRGGNTIYFGEGSWLTVV.

The CDR3 region has the DNA TGTGCCACCAGTGAGCCGGACAGGGGTGTCACCGGGGAGCTGTTTTTT. This translates into CATSEPDRGVTGELFF. The V gene is TRBV24-1, the J gene TRBJ2-2, with 9 bases identical to TRBD1. Germline values: CDR1 KGHDR, CDR2 SFDVKD. This CDR3 has 16 amino acids. The V segment lost 4 bases and the J segment 4 bases; nucleotides outside the gene matches: 6.

Written as DNA, the CDR3 is TGTGCCAGCAGTAGGGACAGGCGTCAGCCCCAGCATTTT. Encoded protein: CASSRDRRQPQHF. This chain links TRBV6-5 with TRBJ1-5; TRBD1 matches at 8 bases. Per germline, CDR1 MNHEY and CDR2 SVGAGI. The CDR3 is made up of 13 amino acids. V lost 5 bases to trimming and J lost 6 bases; unmatched junction nucleotides: 3.

The V call is TRBV18, the J call TRBJ2-1, with D possibly being TRBD2 (5 bases). V was pared by 4 bases and J by 3 bases, with 10 bases between. From germline, CDR1 is KGHSH and CDR2 LQKENI. There are 14 residues in the CDR3. The CDR3 here is CASSRPGGYNEQFF. In DNA, the CDR3 is TGTGCCAGCTCACGACCCGGAGGCTACAATGAGCAGTTCTTC.

This chain uses TRBV7-2 with TRBJ2-4; the match to TRBD1 covers 7 bases. Germline CDR1 SGHTA, CDR2 FQGNSA. V lost 5 bases and J lost 11; bases outside the gene matches: 9. The CDR3 has 13 amino acids. The CDR3 DNA sequence: TGTGCCAGCAGCCCCGGGACAGTCATTCTTCAGTACTTC. Translated, it gives CASSPGTVILQYF. The full variable domain, rest sourced from reference TRBV7-2 and TRBJ2-4, is GAGVSQSPSNKVTEKGKDVELRCDPISGHTALYWYRQSLGQGLEFLIYFQGNSAPDKSGLPSDRFSAERTGGSVSTLTIQRTQQEDSAVYLCASSPGTVILQYFGAGTRLSVL.

V is TRBV6-2 or TRBV6-3 and J is TRBJ2-7, with 8 bases matching TRBD2. The germline CDR1 and CDR2 sequences are MNHEY and SVGEGT. J lost 5 bases, V lost 2 bases, and 17 bases had no gene match. The CDR3 has 18 amino acids. The CDR3 sequence is CASSYPLGRAGDFNEQYF. DNA for the CDR3: TGTGCCAGCAGTTACCCCCTCGGGAGAGCGGGAGATTTCAACGAGCAGTACTTC.

This chain uses TRBV12-3 or TRBV12-4 with TRBJ1-1; a weak D match, TRBD1 (5 bases). This CDR3 contains 13 residues. Trimming stripped 5 bases from V and 6 bases from J, with 13 bases between. CDR3 nucleotides: TGTGCCAGCAGTGGGGACTGGGTGGCTGAAGCTTTCTTT. Its translation: CASSGDWVAEAFF.

J is TRBJ1-5 and V is TRBV15, with 9 bases aligning to TRBD1. V shed 3 bases and J 5 bases; nucleotides not matched to a gene: 5. CDR3 length: 15 amino acids. The V gene's germline CDR1 is LNHNV and CDR2 YYDKDF (reference sequence). CDR3 nucleotide sequence: TGTGCCACCAGCAGGCGGCGGGACAGGGATCAGCCCCAGCATTTT. It is translated as CATSRRRDRDQPQHF.

The V and J genes are TRBV19 and TRBJ1-3, with D possibly TRBD1 on 5 matching bases. From germline, CDR1 is LNHDA and CDR2 SQIVND (reference sequence). CDR3 length: 15 residues. V lost 5 bases and J lost 0, with 11 bases in between. The CDR3 DNA reads TGTGCCAGTAGTCGACAGAGGAGCTCTGGAAACACCATATATTTT. As protein: CASSRQRSSGNTIYF.

This chain links TRBV5-1 with TRBJ2-6; tentative D call: TRBD2 (5 bases). CDR3 length: 14 residues. V shed 0 bases and J shed 12 bases, with 13 bases lying between them. CDR1 is SGHRS, CDR2 YFSETQ, per germline. The CDR3 loop is CASSLVDSPPVLTF. The CDR3 nucleotides read TGCGCCAGCAGCTTGGTGGACTCCCCCCCCGTCCTGACTTTC.

The chain joins TRBV19 to TRBJ1-3; tentative D call: TRBD1 (5 bases). Trimming removed 0 bases from V and 8 bases from J, with 20 bases in between. Germline assignment: CDR1 LNHDA and CDR2 SQIVND (reference sequence). The CDR3 contains 17 residues. CDR3 bases: TGTGCCAGTAGTATAGATCTCCGATTGAGGGCGGGGGACACCATATATTTT. Residues: CASSIDLRLRAGDTIYF.

The chain carries TRBV2 and TRBJ2-2; D remains unclear. The CDR3 totals 14 residues. V was cut by 4 bases and J by 3 bases, with 9 bases left in between. In germline, CDR1 is SNHLY, CDR2 FYNNEI. The CDR3 DNA is TGTGCCAGCAGTGTCGTCAGATACACCGGGGAGCTGTTTTTT. This sequence encodes CASSVVRYTGELFF.

In its sample, this clone was seen once. The rearrangement uses TRBV10-2 and TRBJ2-6; 9 nucleotides line up with TRBD1. This CDR3 has 20 residues. The germline gives CDR1 WSHSY, CDR2 SAAADI. Trimming at V came to 4 bases and at J to 3 bases, leaving 16 bases not matched to a gene. The DNA for the CDR3 is TGCGCCAGCAGTGGACACCCGGGGACAGGGCGCTCCGGTGGGGCCAACGTCCTGACTTTC. It is translated as CASSGHPGTGRSGGANVLTF.

The chain combines TRBV2 with TRBJ2-7, with 12 bases fitting TRBD2. Unmatched junction bases numbered 3, after V lost 4 bases and J lost 2 bases. The CDR3 totals 15 residues. Per germline, CDR1 SNHLY and CDR2 FYNNEI. The CDR3 DNA reads TGTGCCAGCAGTGTTTCTAGCGGGGGGGCCTACGAGCAGTACTTC. Encoded protein: CASSVSSGGAYEQYF. The complete variable domain, with remaining parts taken from reference TRBV2 and TRBJ2-7, reads EPEVTQTPSHQVTQMGQEVILRCVPISNHLYFYWYRQILGQKVEFLVSFYNNEISEKSEIFDDQFSVERPDGSNFTLKIRSTKLEDSAMYFCASSVSSGGAYEQYFGPGTRLTVT.

The table lists this clone with a count of one. The chain has TRBV2 and TRBJ2-7; TRBD1 agrees at 9 bases. J lost 2 bases, V lost 6 bases, and 5 bases had no gene match. There are 14 residues in the CDR3. Germline V gene sequence: CDR1 SNHLY, CDR2 FYNNEI. The CDR3 loop reads CASRGTGKAYEQYF. The CDR3 DNA follows: TGTGCCAGCAGAGGGACAGGGAAAGCCTACGAGCAGTACTTC.

The gene calls are TRBV10-3 and TRBJ2-1; TRBD1 might be the D (5 bases). CDR1 and CDR2 from the germline V gene are ENHRY and SYGVKD. Trimming took 4 bases from V and 11 from J, leaving 9 bases between them. The CDR3 runs 11 residues. The CDR3: CAISVRDQQFF. CDR3 in DNA: TGTGCCATCAGTGTCAGGGATCAGCAGTTCTTC.

Only one count was recorded for this clone. The V call is TRBV19, the J call TRBJ2-1; TRBD2 matches 8 bases. CDR1 and CDR2 (germline): LNHDA, SQIVND (reference sequence). Losses at the gene ends were 4 bases for V and 7 bases for J; bases not matched to a gene: 12. CDR3 length: 16 amino acids. CDR3 protein: CASSTMTSAVVNEQFF. The CDR3 DNA follows: TGTGCCAGTAGTACAATGACTAGCGCCGTTGTAAATGAGCAGTTCTTC.

The chain has TRBV7-2 and TRBJ2-6; a possible D gene is TRBD2 (5 bases). V was cut by 5 bases and J by 2 bases, with 10 bases left in between. This CDR3 comprises 15 residues. From germline, CDR1 is SGHTA and CDR2 FQGNSA. This CDR3 is CASSIGRAGANVLTF. CDR3 bases: TGTGCCAGCAGCATTGGGCGGGCTGGGGCCAACGTCCTGACTTTC.